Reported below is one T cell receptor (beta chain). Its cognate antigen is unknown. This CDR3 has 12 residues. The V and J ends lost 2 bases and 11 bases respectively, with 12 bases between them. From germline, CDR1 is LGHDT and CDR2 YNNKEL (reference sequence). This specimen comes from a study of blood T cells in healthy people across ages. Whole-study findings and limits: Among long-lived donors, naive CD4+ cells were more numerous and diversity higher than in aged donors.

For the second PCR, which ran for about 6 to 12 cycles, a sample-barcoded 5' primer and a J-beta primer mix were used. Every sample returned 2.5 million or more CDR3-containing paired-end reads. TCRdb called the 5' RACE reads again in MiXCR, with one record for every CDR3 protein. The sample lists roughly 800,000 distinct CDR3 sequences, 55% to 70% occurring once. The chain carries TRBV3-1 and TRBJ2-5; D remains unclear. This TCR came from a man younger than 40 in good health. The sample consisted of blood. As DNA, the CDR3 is TGTGCCAGCAGCCAACGGAACTCCCAGCAGTACTTC. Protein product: CASSQRNSQQYF.